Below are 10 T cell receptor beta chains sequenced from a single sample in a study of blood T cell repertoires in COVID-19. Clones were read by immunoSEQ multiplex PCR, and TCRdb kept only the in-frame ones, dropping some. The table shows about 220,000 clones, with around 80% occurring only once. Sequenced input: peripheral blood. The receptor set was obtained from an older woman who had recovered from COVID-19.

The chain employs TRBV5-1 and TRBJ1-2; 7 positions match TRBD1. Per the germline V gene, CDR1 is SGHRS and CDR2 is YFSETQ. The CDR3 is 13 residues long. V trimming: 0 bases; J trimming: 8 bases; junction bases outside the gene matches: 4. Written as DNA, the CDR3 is TGCGCCAGCAGCTTGGACAGGGGATGGGGCTACACCTTC. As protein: CASSLDRGWGYTF.

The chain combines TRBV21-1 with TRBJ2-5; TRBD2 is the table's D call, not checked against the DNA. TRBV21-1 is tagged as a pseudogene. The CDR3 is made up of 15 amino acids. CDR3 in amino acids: CASIMTSKEKETQYF. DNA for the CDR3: TGTGCCAGCATCATGACTAGCAAAGAAAAAGAGACCCAGTACTTC.

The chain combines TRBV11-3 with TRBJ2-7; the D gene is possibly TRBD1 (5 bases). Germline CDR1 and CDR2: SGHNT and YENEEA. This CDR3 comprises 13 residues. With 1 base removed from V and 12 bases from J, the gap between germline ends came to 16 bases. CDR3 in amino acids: CASSLGVQGLRYF. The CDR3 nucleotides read TGTGCCAGCAGCTTAGGGGTCCAGGGTTTACGGTACTTC.

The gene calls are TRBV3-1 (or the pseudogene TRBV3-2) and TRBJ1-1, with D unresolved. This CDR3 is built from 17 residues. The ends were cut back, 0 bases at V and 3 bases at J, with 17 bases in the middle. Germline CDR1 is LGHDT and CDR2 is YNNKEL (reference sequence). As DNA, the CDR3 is TGTGCCAGCAGCCAAGACCTTTACCGGATTCAGGACACTGAAGCTTTCTTT. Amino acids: CASSQDLYRIQDTEAFF.

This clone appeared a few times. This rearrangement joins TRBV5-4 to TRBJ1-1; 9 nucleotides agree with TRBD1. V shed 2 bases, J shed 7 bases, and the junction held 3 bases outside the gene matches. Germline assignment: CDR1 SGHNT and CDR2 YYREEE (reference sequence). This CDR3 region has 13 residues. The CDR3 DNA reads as TGTGCCAGCAGCTTAACAGGGGGCGATGAAGCTTTCTTT. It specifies CASSLTGGDEAFF.

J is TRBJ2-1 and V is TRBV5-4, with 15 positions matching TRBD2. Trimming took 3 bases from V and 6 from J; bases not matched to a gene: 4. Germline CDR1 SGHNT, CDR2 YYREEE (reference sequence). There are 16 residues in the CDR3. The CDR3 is CASSYGGLAGGNEQFF. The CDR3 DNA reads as TGTGCCAGCAGCTATGGGGGACTAGCGGGGGGCAATGAGCAGTTCTTC.

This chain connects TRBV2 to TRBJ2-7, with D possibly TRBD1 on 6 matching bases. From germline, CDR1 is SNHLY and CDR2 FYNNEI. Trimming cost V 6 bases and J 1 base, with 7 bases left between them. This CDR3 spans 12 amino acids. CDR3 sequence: CASSGQSYEQYF. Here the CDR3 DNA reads TGTGCCAGCAGCGGACAGTCCTACGAGCAGTACTTC. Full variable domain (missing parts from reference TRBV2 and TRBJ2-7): EPEVTQTPSHQVTQMGQEVILRCVPISNHLYFYWYRQILGQKVEFLVSFYNNEISEKSEIFDDQFSVERPDGSNFTLKIRSTKLEDSAMYFCASSGQSYEQYFGPGTRLTVT.

The CDR3 loop is CSASYQETQYF. CDR3 nucleotides: TGCAGTGCTAGCTACCAAGAGACCCAGTACTTC. The V gene is TRBV20-1, the J gene TRBJ2-5; D remains ambiguous. The CDR3 contains 11 residues. The germline CDR1 and CDR2 sequences are DFQATT and SNEGSKA (reference sequence). V lost 3 bases to trimming and J lost 0 bases, with 2 bases between them.

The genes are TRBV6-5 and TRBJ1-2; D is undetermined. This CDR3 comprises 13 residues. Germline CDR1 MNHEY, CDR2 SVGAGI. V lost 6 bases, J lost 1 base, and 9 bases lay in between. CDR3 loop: CASSRSSNYGYTF. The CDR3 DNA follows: TGTGCCAGCAGCCGAAGTAGTAACTATGGCTACACCTTC.

CDR3: CASSFALQGNEQFF. CDR3 sequence (DNA): TGTGCCAGCAGCTTCGCCCTTCAGGGTAATGAGCAGTTCTTC. The V call is TRBV9, the J call TRBJ2-1; D perhaps matches TRBD1 (5 bases). Germline values: CDR1 SGDLS, CDR2 YYNGEE. CDR3 length: 14 residues. V gave up 4 bases and J gave up 7 bases, with 15 bases separating them.